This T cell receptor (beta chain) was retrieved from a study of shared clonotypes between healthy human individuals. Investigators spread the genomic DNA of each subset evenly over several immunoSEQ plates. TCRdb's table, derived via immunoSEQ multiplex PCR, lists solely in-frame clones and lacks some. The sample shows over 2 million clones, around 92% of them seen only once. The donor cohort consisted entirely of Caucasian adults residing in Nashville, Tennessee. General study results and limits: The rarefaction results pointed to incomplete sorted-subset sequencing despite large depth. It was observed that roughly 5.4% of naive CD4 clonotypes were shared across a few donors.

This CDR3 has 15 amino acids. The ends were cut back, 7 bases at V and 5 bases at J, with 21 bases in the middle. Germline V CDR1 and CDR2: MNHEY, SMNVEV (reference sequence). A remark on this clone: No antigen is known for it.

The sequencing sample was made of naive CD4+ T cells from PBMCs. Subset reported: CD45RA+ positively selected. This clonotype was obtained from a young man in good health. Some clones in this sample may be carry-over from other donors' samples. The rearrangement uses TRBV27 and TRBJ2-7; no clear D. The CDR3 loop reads CASTFRSGPLHEQYF. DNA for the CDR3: TGTGCCAGCACATTCCGCAGTGGTCCCCTCCACGAGCAGTACTTC.